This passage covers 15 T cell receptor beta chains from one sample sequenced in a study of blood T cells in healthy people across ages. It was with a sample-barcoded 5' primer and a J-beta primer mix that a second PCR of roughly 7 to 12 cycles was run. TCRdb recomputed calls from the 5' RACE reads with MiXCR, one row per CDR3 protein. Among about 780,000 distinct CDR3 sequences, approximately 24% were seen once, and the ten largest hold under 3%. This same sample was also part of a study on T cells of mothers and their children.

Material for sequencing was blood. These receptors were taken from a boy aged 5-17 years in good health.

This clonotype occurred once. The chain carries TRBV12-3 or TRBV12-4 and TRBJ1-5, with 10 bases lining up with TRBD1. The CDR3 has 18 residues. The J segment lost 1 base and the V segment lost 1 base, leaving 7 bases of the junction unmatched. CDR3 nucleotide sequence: TGTGCCAGCAGTTTAGTGGGACAGGGGTTTGCGAGCAATCAGCCCCAGCATTTT. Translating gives CASSLVGQGFASNQPQHF.

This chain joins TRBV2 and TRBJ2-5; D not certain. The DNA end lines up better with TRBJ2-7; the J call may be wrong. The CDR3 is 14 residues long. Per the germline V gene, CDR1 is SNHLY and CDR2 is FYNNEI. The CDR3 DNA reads TGTGCCAGCAGTGAATCCGTCGACTCCTACGAGCAGTACTTC. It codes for CASSESVDSYEQYF.

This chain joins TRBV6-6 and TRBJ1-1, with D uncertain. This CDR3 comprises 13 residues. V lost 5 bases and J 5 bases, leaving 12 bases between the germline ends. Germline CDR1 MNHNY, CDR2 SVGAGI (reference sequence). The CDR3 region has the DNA TGTGCCAGCAGTCCCCGGGAGGAGACTGAAGCTTTCTTT. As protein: CASSPREETEAFF.

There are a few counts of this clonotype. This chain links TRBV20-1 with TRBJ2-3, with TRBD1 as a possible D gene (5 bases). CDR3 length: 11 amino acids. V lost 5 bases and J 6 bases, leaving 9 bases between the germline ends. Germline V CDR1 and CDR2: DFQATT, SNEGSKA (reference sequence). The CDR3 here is CSAERQDTQYF. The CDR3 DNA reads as TGCAGTGCTGAACGACAGGATACGCAGTATTTT.

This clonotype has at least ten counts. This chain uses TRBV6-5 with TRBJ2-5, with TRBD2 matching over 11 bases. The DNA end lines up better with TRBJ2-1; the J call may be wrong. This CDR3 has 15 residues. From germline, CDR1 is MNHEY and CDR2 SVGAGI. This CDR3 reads CASSYSGGAYNEQFF. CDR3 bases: TGTGCCAGCAGCTATAGCGGGGGGGCCTACAATGAGCAGTTCTTC.

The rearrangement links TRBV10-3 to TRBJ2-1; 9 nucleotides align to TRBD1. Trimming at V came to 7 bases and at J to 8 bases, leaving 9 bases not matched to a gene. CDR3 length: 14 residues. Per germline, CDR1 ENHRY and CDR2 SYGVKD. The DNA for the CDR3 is TGTGCCATCACCCAGGGACAGGGCAGGGATGAGCAGTTCTTC. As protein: CAITQGQGRDEQFF.

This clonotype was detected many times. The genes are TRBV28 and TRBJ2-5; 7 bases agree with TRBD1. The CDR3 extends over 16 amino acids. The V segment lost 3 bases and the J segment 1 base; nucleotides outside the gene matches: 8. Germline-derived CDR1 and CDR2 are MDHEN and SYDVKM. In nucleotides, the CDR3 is TGTGCCAGCAGTTTGATGAGGGGACAGATCCAAGAGACCCAGTACTTC. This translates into CASSLMRGQIQETQYF.

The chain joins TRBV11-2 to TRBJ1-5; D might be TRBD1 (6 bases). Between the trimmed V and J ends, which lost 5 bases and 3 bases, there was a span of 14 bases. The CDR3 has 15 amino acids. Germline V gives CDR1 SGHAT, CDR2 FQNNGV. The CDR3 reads CASSTTSGVNQPQHF. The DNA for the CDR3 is TGTGCCAGCAGCACAACATCAGGGGTCAATCAGCCCCAGCATTTT.

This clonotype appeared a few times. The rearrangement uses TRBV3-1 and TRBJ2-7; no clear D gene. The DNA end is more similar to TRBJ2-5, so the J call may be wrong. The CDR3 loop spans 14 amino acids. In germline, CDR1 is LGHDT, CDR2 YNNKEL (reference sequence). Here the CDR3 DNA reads TGTGCCAGCAGCCCATATTGGAACCAAGAGACCCAGTACTTC. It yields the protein CASSPYWNQETQYF.

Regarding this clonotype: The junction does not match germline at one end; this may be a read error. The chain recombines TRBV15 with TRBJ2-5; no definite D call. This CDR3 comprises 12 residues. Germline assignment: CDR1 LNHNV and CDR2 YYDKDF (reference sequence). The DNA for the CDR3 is TGTGCCACCAGCAGAGACAGGCTGACCCAGCACTTC. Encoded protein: CATSRDRLTQHF. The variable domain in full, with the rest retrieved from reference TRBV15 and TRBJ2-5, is DAMVIQNPRYQVTQFGKPVTLSCSQTLNHNVMYWYQQKSSQAPKLLFHYYDKDFNNEADTPDNFQSRRPNTSFCFLDIRSPGLGDTAMYLCATSRDRLTQHFGPGTRLLVL.

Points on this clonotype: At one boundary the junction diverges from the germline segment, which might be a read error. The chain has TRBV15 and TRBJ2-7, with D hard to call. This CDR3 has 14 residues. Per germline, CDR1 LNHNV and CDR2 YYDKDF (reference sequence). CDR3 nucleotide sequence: TGTGCCACCAGCAGAGATAGGATGCCGGACGAGCAGGACTTC. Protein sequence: CATSRDRMPDEQDF.

CDR3 in DNA: TGCAGCGTCAGAGGCAGGGGCGAGCAGTACTTC. Translation: CSVRGRGEQYF. V and J are TRBV29-1 and TRBJ2-7, with D possibly matching TRBD1 (6 bases). There are 11 residues in the CDR3. Trimming pared 6 bases from V and 6 bases from J, leaving 12 bases between. CDR1 SQVTM and CDR2 ANQGSEA come from the germline V gene.

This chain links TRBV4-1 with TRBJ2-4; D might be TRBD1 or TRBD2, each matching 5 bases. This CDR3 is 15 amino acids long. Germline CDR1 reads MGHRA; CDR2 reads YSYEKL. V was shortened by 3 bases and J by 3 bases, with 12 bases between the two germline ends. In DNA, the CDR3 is TGCGCCAGCAGCCAGTTGACAGAGGGCAAAAACATTCAGTACTTC. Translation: CASSQLTEGKNIQYF.

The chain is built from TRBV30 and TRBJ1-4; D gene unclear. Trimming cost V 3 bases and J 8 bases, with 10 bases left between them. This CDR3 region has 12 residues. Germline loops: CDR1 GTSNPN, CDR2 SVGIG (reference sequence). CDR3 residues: CAWSPTREKLFF. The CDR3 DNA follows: TGTGCCTGGAGCCCTACTCGGGAAAAACTGTTTTTT.

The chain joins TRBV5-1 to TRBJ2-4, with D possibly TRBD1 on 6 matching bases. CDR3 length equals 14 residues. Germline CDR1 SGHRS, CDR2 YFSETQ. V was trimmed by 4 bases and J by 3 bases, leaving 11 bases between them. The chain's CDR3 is CASSLTGNKNIQYF. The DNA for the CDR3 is TGCGCCAGCAGCCTGACAGGAAACAAAAACATTCAGTACTTC.